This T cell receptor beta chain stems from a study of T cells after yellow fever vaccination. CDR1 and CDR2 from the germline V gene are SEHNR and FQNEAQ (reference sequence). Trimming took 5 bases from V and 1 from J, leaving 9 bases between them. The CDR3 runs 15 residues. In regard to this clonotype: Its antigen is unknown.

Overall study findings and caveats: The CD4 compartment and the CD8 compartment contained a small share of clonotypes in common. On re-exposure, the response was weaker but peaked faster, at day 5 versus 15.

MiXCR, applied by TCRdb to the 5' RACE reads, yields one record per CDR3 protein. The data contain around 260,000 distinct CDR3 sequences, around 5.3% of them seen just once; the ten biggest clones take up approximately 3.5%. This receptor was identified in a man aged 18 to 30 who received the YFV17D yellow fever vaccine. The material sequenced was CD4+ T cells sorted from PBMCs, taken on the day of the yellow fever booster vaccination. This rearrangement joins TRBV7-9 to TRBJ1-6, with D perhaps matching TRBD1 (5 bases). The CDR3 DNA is TGTGCCAGCAGCGAAAGGGGTTCCTATAATTCACCCCTCCACTTT. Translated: CASSERGSYNSPLHF.